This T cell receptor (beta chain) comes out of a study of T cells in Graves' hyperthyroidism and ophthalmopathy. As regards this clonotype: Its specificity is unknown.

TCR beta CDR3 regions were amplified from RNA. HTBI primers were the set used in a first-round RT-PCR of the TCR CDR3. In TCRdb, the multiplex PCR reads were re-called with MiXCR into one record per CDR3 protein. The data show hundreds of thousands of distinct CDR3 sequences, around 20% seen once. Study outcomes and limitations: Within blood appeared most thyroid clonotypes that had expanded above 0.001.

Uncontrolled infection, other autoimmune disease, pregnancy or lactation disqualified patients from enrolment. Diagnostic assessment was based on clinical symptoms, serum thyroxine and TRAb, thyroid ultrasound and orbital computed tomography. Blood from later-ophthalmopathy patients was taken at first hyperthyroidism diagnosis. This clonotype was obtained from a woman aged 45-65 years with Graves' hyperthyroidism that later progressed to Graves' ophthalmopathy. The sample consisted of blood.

CDR3 DNA: TGTGCCACCAGCCGCCTTAATGAAAAACTGTTTTTT. Its translation is CATSRLNEKLFF. J is TRBJ1-4 and V is TRBV15; D gene uncertain. CDR3 size: 12 residues. The V and J ends lost 5 bases and 4 bases respectively, with 5 bases between them. Germline values: CDR1 LNHNV, CDR2 YYDKDF (reference sequence).